The clone carrying this T cell receptor (beta chain) was observed a handful of times. The target antigen is unknown. Noted time point: pretreatment peripheral blood. The CDR3 has 14 amino acids. Germline V lookup: CDR1 SGDLS, CDR2 YYNGEE. Deletions cut 5 bases from V and 5 bases from J, with 16 bases between. This entry belongs to a study of PD-L1 blockade in urothelial cancer. Background on the study: Blood drawn 3 weeks (second dose) and 6 weeks after treatment start was analyzed.

Study findings and constraints: Better survival was predicted when blood TCR clonality before treatment fell below the median.

The method was immunoSEQ multiplex PCR; TCRdb's version includes in-frame clones alone and lacks a portion of them. The data show 70,000 to 95,000 clones, about 90% seen once. The rearrangement links TRBV9 to TRBJ2-5, with a tentative D call TRBD2 (6 bases). The TCR originated in a woman older than 75 with urothelial cancer. Sequencing was performed on PBMCs, taken around atezolizumab (anti-PD-L1) treatment. The CDR3 is CASSDRDSGETQYF. CDR3 in DNA: TGTGCCAGCAGTGATCGGGACTCTGGGGAGACCCAGTACTTC.